This TCR beta chain was retrieved from a study of blood T cell repertoires in COVID-19. Produced via immunoSEQ multiplex PCR; TCRdb's table is partial and in-frame only. The sample lists under 300,000 clones, approximately 86% occurring once. This clone has just a few counts. V lost 7 bases and J lost 1, with 10 bases in between. This CDR3 has 12 amino acids. Germline CDR1 is SQVTM and CDR2 is ANQGSEA. The specimen was peripheral blood. This clonotype was obtained from a woman aged 70-85 years with active or convalescent COVID-19. The chain has TRBV29-1 and TRBJ1-1, with D tentatively TRBD1 (5 bases). CDR3 coding DNA: TGCAGCGGGGGCTGGAGGAACACTGAAGCTTTCTTT. Encoded protein: CSGGWRNTEAFF.